The present TCR beta chain was sequenced within a study of T cell responses to AZD1222 COVID-19 vaccine. General study results and limits: With dominance at 160-218 and 743-854, vaccine-associated CD4 TCRs spanned spike. Per reports, nearly half of all spike-specific TCRs target regions that are unmutated in variants.

Sequenced by immunoSEQ multiplex PCR; TCRdb stores in-frame clones only, minus some. The table includes approximately 190,000 clones, more than 90% detected once. Details on this clone: No antigen is known for it.

This TCR came from an adult who received the MenACWY meningococcal vaccine as a control. Sequencing was performed on peripheral blood, taken 28 days after the second dose of the MenACWY control vaccine.

This CDR3 is CASSIGGGSGANVLTF. The CDR3 bases are TGTGCCAGTAGTATAGGGGGAGGGTCAGGGGCCAACGTCCTGACTTTC. This sequence joins TRBV19 and TRBJ2-6, with 7 nucleotides matching TRBD2. Germline V gene lookup returns CDR1 LNHDA and CDR2 SQIVND (reference sequence). J was trimmed by 4 bases and V by 1 base; bases with no gene match: 4. This CDR3 is built from 16 residues.